Sequencing of this TCR beta chain was carried out in a study of blood T cells in healthy people across ages. Study-level findings and limits: Possibly, changes in expanded clonotypes were confounded because donor CMV status was unknown. Unsorted PBMC material precluded a definitive naive versus antigen-experienced comparison.

Germline assignment: CDR1 SQVTM and CDR2 ANQGSEA. The CDR3 spans 14 residues. About this clonotype itself: As yet, its antigen is unknown.

With a J-beta primer mix and a sample-barcoded 5' primer, a second PCR ran 7 to 11 cycles. TCRdb used MiXCR to reprocess the 5' RACE reads, holding one entry per CDR3 protein. Found here are around 1.5 million distinct CDR3 sequences, around 55% of them singletons; the top ten hold about 6.3%. The sequence was collected from a man between 18 and 29 years old in good health. The specimen was blood. This sequence joins TRBV29-1 and TRBJ2-1; D could derive from TRBD1 or TRBD2 (6 bases each). The CDR3 sequence: CGGFGGLGYNEQFF. DNA for the CDR3: TGCGGGGGGTTCGGGGGCCTGGGGTACAATGAGCAGTTCTTC.